The sequence of this T cell receptor (beta chain) was determined in a study of blood T cell repertoires in COVID-19 (dated by TCRdb to 2020 to 2021). Describing the broader study: Samples covering the acute and convalescent phases of COVID-19 were provided by collaborators in the United States, Italy and Spain. The prospective study material was composed of cDNA or gDNA derived from T cells, B-cell-depleted T cells, or PBMCs. Deeply sampled blood TCRbeta repertoires from subjects exposed to, actively infected with, or recovered from COVID-19 were included in the dataset. A freely available public database, intended as a resource for researchers studying the immune response to SARS-CoV-2, is where the repertoires were released. The samples were drawn from two sources: the first 160 participants of the ongoing ImmuneRACE study, and 1,000 to 1,500 subjects contributed by 6 global collaborators. A de-identified subject ID, COVID-19 status, age in years and sex were almost always included in the sample metadata. Where available, HLA class I and class II types were obtained from metadata supplied by the sample provider rather than from assay-based typing. Findings and caveats that apply to the study as a whole: How much clinical and demographic metadata was included differed by source and by participant, and the metadata was provided uncurated.

The collaborating institutions used their own protocols to collect whole blood in K2EDTA tubes. For TCRbeta analysis, collaborators shipped samples as frozen whole blood, isolated PBMCs, or DNA extracted from either of those sample types. The immunoSEQ Assay, a bias-controlled multiplex PCR, was used to amplify TCRbeta CDR3 regions from genomic DNA. The authors processed their data as follows. The number of nucleated cells in each sample was estimated by amplification of reference gene primers within the assay. To quantify the absolute abundance of each unique TCRbeta CDR3 rearrangement, sequence reads were collapsed and filtered. Productive Simpson clonality was computed per sample as the square root of Simpson's diversity index over productive rearrangements. Here the immuneACCESS table is served through TCRdb, limited to in-frame sequences with V and J called. Missing clones are a known gap in these copies; in checked studies unresolved V genes cover under half, and the rest lacks a known reason. D and trimming were read from the DNA, whereas the V and J calls and clone size are those reported in that table. The sample table shows tens of thousands of clones, and about 70% are seen once. The ten largest make up 25% to 30% of the sample.

The table lists this clone with a few counts. The target of this receptor is not known. It has no much larger one-base neighbor in the sample; base qualities were not kept. Trimming takes 5 bases off V and 4 bases off J; junction bases not matched to a gene: 10. The CDR3, cysteine through phenylalanine, is 15 amino acids long. CDR3 DNA only is kept here, 45 bases in frame from base 1. For CDR1 and CDR2, the germline V gene lists SGHVS and FNYEAQ. The rearrangement joined TRBV7-6 to TRBJ1-2, with TRBD1 matching 7 junction bases. Sequencing was done on a sample of peripheral blood. This TCR came from a woman older than 75 with active or convalescent COVID-19. The CDR3 loop reads CASSPGQVWGYGYTF. The DNA sequence is as follows: TGTGCCAGCAGCCCCGGACAGGTCTGGGGCTATGGCTACACCTTC.